This TCR beta chain was obtained from a study of T cells in Graves' hyperthyroidism and ophthalmopathy. Overall study: The authors collected peripheral blood at initial diagnosis, before any treatment.

Using RNA transcripts as the source, TCR beta CDR3 regions were amplified. In the first-round RT-PCR of the TCR CDR3, the HTBI primer set was used. TCRdb re-analysed the multiplex PCR reads in MiXCR, keeping a single row per CDR3 protein. The sample has 550,000 to 800,000 distinct CDR3 sequences, roughly 17% seen once; the top ten hold around 15%. CDR1 is SGHRS, CDR2 YFSETQ, per germline. The CDR3 spans 14 residues. Trimming cost V 2 bases and J 0 bases, with 9 bases left between them. The clonotype comes from a man aged 45-65 years with Graves' hyperthyroidism. The chain employs TRBV5-1 and TRBJ2-7; no firm D call. Sequencing used blood. CDR3 loop: CASSLSASSYEQYF. The CDR3 DNA follows: TGCGCCAGCAGCTTAAGCGCTAGCTCCTACGAGCAGTACTTC.